The clone carrying this T cell receptor beta chain was counted many times. The data originate from a study of spatial heterogeneity in lung cancer. Using its own MiXCR run on the 5' RACE reads, TCRdb lists one record per CDR3 protein. The repertoire holds about 50,000 distinct CDR3 sequences, with less than 9% as singletons. Stated time point: sample taken at primary tumor resection. Unsorted whole RNA of tumor, nontumor lung or frozen PBMC was sequenced. The TCR was taken from a female donor with early-stage non-small cell lung cancer. This specimen consisted of PBMCs, obtained at surgery.

The CDR3 reads CASHRLAGGDTQYF. The CDR3 DNA sequence: TGTGCCAGCCATCGGCTAGCGGGGGGAGATACGCAGTATTTT. The chain is built from TRBV6-2 or TRBV6-3 and TRBJ2-3, with TRBD2 matching over 11 bases. The CDR3 length is 14 residues. V dropped 8 bases and J dropped 5; count of bases not matched to a gene: 6. The germline V gene has CDR1 MNHEY and CDR2 SVGEGT.